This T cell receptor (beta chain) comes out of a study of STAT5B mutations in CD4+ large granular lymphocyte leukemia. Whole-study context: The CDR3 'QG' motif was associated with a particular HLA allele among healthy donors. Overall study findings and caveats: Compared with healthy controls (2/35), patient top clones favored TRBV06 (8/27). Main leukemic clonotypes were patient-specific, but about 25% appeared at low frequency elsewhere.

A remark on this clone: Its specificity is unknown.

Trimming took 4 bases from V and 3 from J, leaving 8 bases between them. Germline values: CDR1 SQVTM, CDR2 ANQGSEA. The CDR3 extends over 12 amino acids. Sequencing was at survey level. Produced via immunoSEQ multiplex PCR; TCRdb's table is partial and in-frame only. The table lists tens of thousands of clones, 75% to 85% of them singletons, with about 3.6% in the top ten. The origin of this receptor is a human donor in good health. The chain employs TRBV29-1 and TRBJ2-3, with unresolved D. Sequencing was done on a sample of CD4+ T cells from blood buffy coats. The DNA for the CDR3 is TGCAGCGTTGGTTTTACTACAGATACGCAGTATTTT. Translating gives CSVGFTTDTQYF.